Shown below are 17 T cell receptor beta chains from a single sample sequenced in a study of T-cell memory formation after mild COVID-19. TCRdb reanalysed the 5' RACE reads using MiXCR and keeps one entry per CDR3 protein. Here the sample spans about 430,000 distinct CDR3 sequences, 20% to 25% being singletons. The sequencing sample was made of PBMCs or a T cell subset sorted from them (not recorded which). These receptors were taken from an adult woman who had mild COVID-19 (a few samples of this study predate the infection). Cell type and time point are not known.

This clonotype occurred a few times. V is TRBV7-9 and J is TRBJ2-7; D is uncertain. The CDR3 runs 13 residues. Per the germline V gene, CDR1 is SEHNR and CDR2 is FQNEAQ (reference sequence). V gave up 3 bases and J gave up 2 bases, with 8 bases separating them. The CDR3 nucleotides read TGTGCCAGCAGCTTGGCGTGGGCCTACGAGCAGTACTTC. Protein product: CASSLAWAYEQYF.

The chain uses TRBV20-1 and TRBJ1-4; a possible D gene is TRBD1 (6 bases). Trimming shortened V by 6 bases and J by 7 bases, and 12 bases separated the two germline ends. The CDR3 consists of 12 residues. Germline V gene sequence: CDR1 DFQATT, CDR2 SNEGSKA (reference sequence). DNA for the CDR3: TGCAGTGCGTGGGAGGGGGGTGAAAAACTGTTTTTT. Translating it yields CSAWEGGEKLFF.

This clonotype appeared a few times. This rearrangement joins TRBV5-1 to TRBJ1-2, with D perhaps TRBD1 (6 bases). Trimming removed 4 bases from V and 0 bases from J, with 13 bases in between. This CDR3 has 15 residues. From germline, CDR1 is SGHRS and CDR2 YFSETQ. This CDR3 is CASSEGVQTNYGYTF. DNA of the CDR3: TGCGCCAGCAGCGAGGGGGTTCAGACTAACTATGGCTACACCTTC.

This clonotype was picked up a small number of times. The CDR3, as DNA: TGTGCCAGCAGCCAAGGTAGCGGGGGAGCCTACGAGCAGTACTTC. Its protein product is CASSQGSGGAYEQYF. V usage is TRBV4-2 and J usage is TRBJ2-7, with TRBD2 identical over 9 bases. CDR1 and CDR2 from the germline V gene are LGHNA and YNFKEQ. The CDR3 runs 15 residues. The ends lost 1 base at V and 2 bases at J; junction bases unmatched: 3.

The chain has TRBV4-3 and TRBJ2-7, with 9 bases identical to TRBD2. V was pared by 5 bases and J by 3 bases, with 5 bases of the junction left unmatched. CDR3 length: 14 residues. CDR1 and CDR2 (germline): LGHNA, YSLEER. CDR3 sequence reads: CASSSGLAFYEQYF. As DNA, the CDR3 is TGCGCCAGCAGCTCAGGACTAGCGTTCTACGAGCAGTACTTC.

The rearrangement joins TRBV7-2 to TRBJ2-7, with 14 positions matching TRBD2. Germline-derived CDR1 and CDR2 are SGHTA and FQGNSA. This CDR3 contains 19 residues. With V trimmed by 1 base and J by 4 bases, 12 bases remained unmatched. The CDR3 DNA sequence: TGTGCCAGCAGCTTAGTCGAGGGACTAGCGGGGGCAGTTCAATACGAGCAGTACTTC. Amino acid sequence: CASSLVEGLAGAVQYEQYF.

This rearrangement joins TRBV9 to TRBJ2-3, with a possible D match to TRBD1 (5 bases). The germline V and J ends were trimmed by 3 bases and 2 bases, with 10 bases remaining between them. This CDR3 has 14 amino acids. Per germline, CDR1 SGDLS and CDR2 YYNGEE. Here the CDR3 DNA reads TGTGCCAGCAGCGACGACAGTTACACAGATACGCAGTATTTT. Translation: CASSDDSYTDTQYF.

This chain uses TRBV7-6 with TRBJ2-5; TRBD2 might be the D (6 bases). The CDR3 is 14 amino acids. Looked up from germline, CDR1 is SGHVS and CDR2 is FNYEAQ. V lost 5 bases and J 4 bases, leaving 14 bases between the germline ends. The DNA of the CDR3 is TGTGCCAGCAGCCTTAGCGGTACAGGAGAGACCCAGTACTTC. Translated: CASSLSGTGETQYF.

This rearrangement joins TRBV6-2 or TRBV6-3 to TRBJ2-2; TRBD2 might be the D (5 bases). V dropped 5 bases and J dropped 4 bases, with 20 bases sitting between them. Germline assignment: CDR1 MNHEY and CDR2 SVGEGT. The CDR3 totals 17 residues. The CDR3 loop is CASSVLETRGFTGELFF. CDR3 nucleotides: TGTGCCAGCAGTGTCTTAGAAACCCGAGGGTTCACCGGGGAGCTGTTTTTT.

The V call is TRBV2, the J call TRBJ2-1; 9 bases are a match to TRBD1. V shed 10 bases, J shed 9 bases, and the junction held 13 bases outside the gene matches. CDR3 length equals 14 residues. Germline-derived CDR1 and CDR2 are SNHLY and FYNNEI. The CDR3 DNA reads TGTGCCACAGACCGGGACAGGGCATCTGGTGAGCAGTTCTTC. Translating it yields CATDRDRASGEQFF.

This chain connects TRBV10-3 to TRBJ1-1; TRBD1 is a possible D gene (5 bases). V lost 10 bases and J 3 bases, leaving 18 bases between the germline ends. The germline V gene encodes CDR1 ENHRY and CDR2 SYGVKD. CDR3 length: 14 amino acids. CDR3 coding DNA: TGTGCCACCCGTCGGACAAGACCAGACACTGAAGCTTTCTTT. Protein: CATRRTRPDTEAFF.

The chain links TRBV5-1 to TRBJ2-1; the match to TRBD2 covers 10 bases. Germline CDR1 and CDR2: SGHRS and YFSETQ. Trimming removed 4 bases from V and 0 bases from J; junction bases left unmatched: 4. The CDR3 length is 16 residues. The CDR3 loop reads CASSGAGGSSYNEQFF. The CDR3 nucleotides are TGCGCCAGCAGCGGAGCGGGAGGGAGCTCCTACAATGAGCAGTTCTTC.

This clonotype has at least ten counts. Here the CDR3 reads CASSPNNEQFF. DNA of the CDR3: TGTGCCAGCAGCCCCAACAATGAGCAGTTCTTC. The V gene is TRBV18, the J gene TRBJ2-1; D unclear. V lost 8 bases and J lost 5, with 7 bases in between. CDR3 length equals 11 residues. The germline CDR1 and CDR2 sequences are KGHSH and LQKENI.

This clonotype was detected only a few times. The chain carries TRBV29-1 and TRBJ2-3; D is perhaps TRBD2 (6 bases). Germline assignment: CDR1 SQVTM and CDR2 ANQGSEA. V was pared by 8 bases and J by 0 bases, with 15 bases between. The CDR3 extends over 14 amino acids. CDR3 amino acids: CSSSWGTSTDTQYF. CDR3 sequence (DNA): TGCAGCTCCTCATGGGGGACTAGCACAGATACGCAGTATTTT.

This clonotype came up a few times. The chain combines TRBV15 with TRBJ2-7; weak D call: TRBD2 (6 bases). This CDR3 contains 15 residues. Germline assignment: CDR1 LNHNV and CDR2 YYDKDF (reference sequence). V shed 3 bases and J shed 4 bases, with 16 bases lying between them. CDR3 region: CATSSRETVLYEQYF. The CDR3 DNA is TGTGCCACCAGCAGCCGGGAGACAGTTCTGTACGAGCAGTACTTC.

This clonotype was seen more than once but under ten times. The CDR3 nucleotides read TGTGCCACCAGCAGGGCTCGGGGGATGACCTACGAGCAGTACTTC. It translates to CATSRARGMTYEQYF. This chain connects TRBV15 to TRBJ2-7; possible D gene TRBD2, 6 bases. Germline-derived CDR1 and CDR2 are LNHNV and YYDKDF (reference sequence). The CDR3 consists of 15 residues. The ends were cut back, 3 bases at V and 2 bases at J, with 14 bases in the middle.

The V and J genes are TRBV24-1 and TRBJ2-1, with no clear D. V lost 4 bases to trimming and J lost 7 bases, with 19 bases between them. Germline loops: CDR1 KGHDR, CDR2 SFDVKD. CDR3 size: 16 residues. The CDR3 DNA follows: TGTGCCACCAGTGACCCTGGTGGGGTAGCAGGAAATGAGCAGTTCTTC. Amino acid sequence: CATSDPGGVAGNEQFF.